The next 27 T cell receptor beta chains were all read from a single sample in a study of T cells in Graves' hyperthyroidism and ophthalmopathy. TCR beta CDR3 sequences were amplified from RNA transcripts. A set of HTBI primers served as the primers for a first-round RT-PCR of the TCR CDR3. TCRdb reprocessed the multiplex PCR reads via MiXCR and lists one record per CDR3 protein. This sample carries hundreds of thousands of distinct CDR3 sequences, around 39% of them seen once, and the ten largest clones take more than 7%. The sequencing sample was made of blood. These receptors came from a man aged 18 to 30 with Graves' hyperthyroidism.

This clonotype appeared many times. The gene calls are TRBV10-2 and TRBJ1-1; D is perhaps TRBD1 (5 bases). Germline loops: CDR1 WSHSY, CDR2 SAAADI. The CDR3 is made up of 16 amino acids. V dropped 0 bases and J dropped 6 bases, with 17 bases sitting between them. The CDR3 reads CASSESAGPGDAEAFF. As DNA, the CDR3 is TGCGCCAGCAGTGAGTCGGCGGGCCCGGGGGACGCTGAAGCTTTCTTT.

This clonotype was picked up a small number of times. A read error may produce the germline difference seen at one junction end. The J gene is TRBJ2-7, the V gene TRBV7-3, with 7 positions matching TRBD2. Germline values: CDR1 SGHTA, CDR2 FQGTGA. The CDR3 sequence is 13 residues long. This CDR3 is CASSQAAGDEQYF. In nucleotides, the CDR3 is TGCGCCAGCAGCCAAGCGGCGGGAGACGAGCAGTACTTC.

This clonotype was picked up many times. This chain joins TRBV5-1 and TRBJ1-4; D unclear. This CDR3 comprises 14 residues. Germline V gene sequence: CDR1 SGHRS, CDR2 YFSETQ. Trimming took off 0 bases at V and 10 bases at J, with 13 bases between the two ends. The CDR3 reads CASSLETADGKLFF. The CDR3 region has the DNA TGCGCCAGCAGCTTGGAAACTGCGGACGGAAAACTGTTTTTT.

This clonotype was counted a few times. The chain couples TRBV20-1 to TRBJ1-1; TRBD1 matches at 10 bases. Unmatched junction bases numbered 12, after V lost 3 bases and J lost 8 bases. The CDR3 consists of 15 residues. Per germline, CDR1 DFQATT and CDR2 SNEGSKA (reference sequence). CDR3 coding DNA: TGCAGTGCTAGTCGCCCTGACAGGGGGCAAAGGGAAGCTTTCTTT. Encoded protein: CSASRPDRGQREAFF.

This clonotype has only a few counts. This rearrangement joins TRBV5-8 to TRBJ1-3, with D unresolved. V lost 5 bases, J lost 4 bases, and 7 bases lay in between. This CDR3 has 12 amino acids. CDR1 SGHTS and CDR2 YDEGEE come from the germline V gene. The CDR3 is CASSPRGNTIYF. The CDR3 DNA reads as TGTGCCAGCAGTCCCCGAGGAAACACCATATATTTT.

This clonotype was detected a few times. The chain is built from TRBV19 and TRBJ2-2; D possibly corresponds to TRBD2 (6 bases). The CDR3 covers 16 residues. Trimming left V 0 bases short and J 6 bases short, with 14 bases between. Germline CDR1 is LNHDA and CDR2 is SQIVND (reference sequence). This CDR3 is CASSIDLASVAGELFF. The CDR3 DNA reads TGTGCCAGTAGTATAGATCTGGCTAGCGTCGCCGGGGAGCTGTTTTTT.

The V call is TRBV29-1, the J call TRBJ2-7; D might be TRBD2 (6 bases). Trimming pared 3 bases from V and 5 bases from J, leaving 11 bases between. The CDR3 runs to 12 residues. Germline V lookup: CDR1 SQVTM, CDR2 ANQGSEA. The CDR3 is CSVDLGRDEQYF. The CDR3 DNA sequence: TGCAGCGTTGATCTCGGGAGAGACGAGCAGTACTTC.

This clonotype was seen a handful of times. J is TRBJ2-7 and V is TRBV7-9; possibly TRBD2 for D (6 bases). Deletions cut 2 bases from V and 5 bases from J, with 13 bases between. Germline CDR1 reads SEHNR; CDR2 reads FQNEAQ (reference sequence). The CDR3 is 14 amino acids. CDR3 DNA: TGTGCCAGCAGCTTACTGGGGGGAACAAACGAGCAGTACTTC. This codes for CASSLLGGTNEQYF. The full variable domain, completed using reference TRBV7-9 and TRBJ2-7, is DTGVSQNPRHKITKRGQNVTFRCDPISEHNRLYWYRQTLGQGPEFLTYFQNEAQLEKSRLLSDRFSAERPKGSFSTLEIQRTEQGDSAMYLCASSLLGGTNEQYFGPGTRLTVT.

V gene TRBV28 combines with J gene TRBJ1-1, with 7 nucleotides matching TRBD1. Germline values: CDR1 MDHEN, CDR2 SYDVKM. J gave up 3 bases and V 5 bases, and 12 bases lay outside the gene matches. The CDR3 is 16 residues long. The CDR3 bases are TGTGCCAGCAGTCTTGGATTCGGGACAGCCGACACTGAAGCTTTCTTT. Protein product: CASSLGFGTADTEAFF.

This clonotype was picked up many times. The chain combines TRBV9 with TRBJ2-6, with D hard to call. Trimming took 7 bases from V and 2 from J, leaving 10 bases between them. This CDR3 comprises 14 residues. From germline, CDR1 is SGDLS and CDR2 YYNGEE. The CDR3 protein is CASGVDPGANVLTF. The CDR3 DNA is TGTGCCAGCGGAGTCGATCCTGGGGCCAACGTCCTGACTTTC.

This clonotype was detected a few times. This chain connects TRBV5-1 to TRBJ1-5, with D perhaps matching TRBD1 (5 bases). Trimming removed 0 bases from V and 4 bases from J, with 17 bases in between. Per germline, CDR1 SGHRS and CDR2 YFSETQ. The length of the CDR3 is 17 residues. DNA for the CDR3: TGCGCCAGCAGCTTGGAAGGTCTGGGCGAGGGGAATCAGCCCCAGCATTTT. Translated: CASSLEGLGEGNQPQHF.

The chain combines TRBV5-6 with TRBJ2-7; possible D gene TRBD2, 5 bases. Germline V gene data show CDR1 as SGHDT and CDR2 as YYEEEE. This CDR3 contains 13 residues. V lost 4 bases, J lost 5 bases, and 13 bases lay in between. CDR3 in amino acids: CASSPTGWHEQYF. The CDR3 DNA sequence: TGTGCCAGCAGCCCGACGGGGTGGCACGAGCAGTACTTC.

The chain is built from TRBV15 and TRBJ1-3; D possibly corresponds to TRBD1 (6 bases). V was clipped by 0 bases and J by 4 bases, with 13 bases between them. CDR1 and CDR2 (germline): LNHNV, YYDKDF (reference sequence). The CDR3 length is 16 residues. CDR3 amino acids: CATSRDSRGRGNTIYF. CDR3 sequence (DNA): TGTGCCACCAGCAGAGATAGCAGGGGCAGGGGAAACACCATATATTTT.

The V gene is TRBV12-3 or TRBV12-4, the J gene TRBJ2-7; 7 nucleotides agree with TRBD1. V shed 3 bases and J 5 bases; nucleotides not matched to a gene: 4. CDR3 length: 13 amino acids. The CDR3 DNA reads TGTGCCAGCAGTTTTAGGGGGCCAAACGAGCAGTACTTC. Amino acid sequence: CASSFRGPNEQYF.

The chain combines TRBV25-1 with TRBJ1-2; 7 bases agree with TRBD1. V was pared by 1 base and J by 5 bases, with 4 bases of the junction left unmatched. Germline CDR1 reads MGHDK; CDR2 reads SYGVNS. The length of the CDR3 is 14 residues. The DNA for the CDR3 is TGTGCCAGCAGTGAATCAGGGACAGAGTATGGCTACACCTTC. This codes for CASSESGTEYGYTF.

This clonotype turned up a few times. V is TRBV2 and J is TRBJ1-3; 7 bases map to TRBD1. J gave up 0 bases and V 2 bases, and 4 bases lay outside the gene matches. This CDR3 is 16 amino acids long. From germline, CDR1 is SNHLY and CDR2 FYNNEI. CDR3 nucleotides: TGTGCCAGCAGTGAAAAGGGGGCGAGCTCTGGAAACACCATATATTTT. It specifies CASSEKGASSGNTIYF.

This clonotype was seen more than once but under ten times. The V call is TRBV7-8, the J call TRBJ1-6; perhaps TRBD1 as D (5 bases). V shed 2 bases and J shed 0 bases, with 11 bases lying between them. CDR3 length equals 17 residues. Germline assignment: CDR1 SGHVS and CDR2 FQNEAQ. CDR3 residues: CASSLLGASSYNSPLHF. As DNA, the CDR3 is TGTGCCAGCAGCTTACTCGGGGCAAGCTCCTATAATTCACCCCTCCACTTT.

The gene calls are TRBV6-6 and TRBJ1-1; no reliable D call. Germline assignment: CDR1 MNHNY and CDR2 SVGAGI (reference sequence). Trimming shortened V by 2 bases and J by 8 bases, and 6 bases separated the two germline ends. This CDR3 region has 11 residues. The CDR3 loop is CASSYVSEAFF. The CDR3 coding sequence is TGTGCCAGCAGTTACGTCAGCGAAGCTTTCTTT.

This clonotype was counted at least ten times. The chain employs TRBV20-1 and TRBJ2-5; the D gene is possibly TRBD2 (5 bases). V was pared by 3 bases and J by 5 bases, with 7 bases between. The length of the CDR3 is 11 residues. Per germline, CDR1 DFQATT and CDR2 SNEGSKA (reference sequence). The CDR3 nucleotides are TGCAGTGCTAGGTCGGGGGAGACCCAGTACTTC. Protein: CSARSGETQYF.

This clonotype was seen only a few times. V and J are TRBV7-9 and TRBJ1-1; D gene unclear. The CDR3 loop spans 15 amino acids. Deletions cut 5 bases from V and 1 base from J, with 14 bases between. CDR1 is SEHNR, CDR2 FQNEAQ, per germline (reference sequence). CDR3 in DNA: TGTGCCAGCAGCGAGGGCGGCCGGCCGAACACTGAAGCTTTCTTT. Its translation is CASSEGGRPNTEAFF.

This clonotype came up a few times. V usage is TRBV12-3 or TRBV12-4 and J usage is TRBJ1-1, with D perhaps TRBD1 (5 bases). V was trimmed by 7 bases and J by 0 bases, leaving 15 bases between them. The CDR3 spans 15 residues. Written as DNA, the CDR3 is TGTGCCAGCAACCTAGAAAGGGACTTGAACACTGAAGCTTTCTTT. Translated, it gives CASNLERDLNTEAFF.

The CDR3 DNA reads as TGTGCCAGCAGCTATTTAACAGGGGGCAGGGAGACCCAGTACTTC. This translates into CASSYLTGGRETQYF. V is TRBV5-5 and J is TRBJ2-5; 9 bases align to TRBD1. CDR1 and CDR2 from the germline V gene are SGHKS and YYEKEE (reference sequence). This CDR3 region has 15 residues. With V trimmed by 3 bases and J by 5 bases, 8 bases remained unmatched.

V and J are TRBV12-5 and TRBJ2-7; no clear D. This CDR3 region has 14 residues. Looked up from germline, CDR1 is LGHNT and CDR2 is FRNRAP. V lost 2 bases to trimming and J lost 0 bases, with 8 bases between them. The DNA for the CDR3 is TGTGCTAGTGGTTTGAACGGCGGCTCCTACGAGCAGTACTTC. This codes for CASGLNGGSYEQYF.

CDR3 sequence (DNA): TGTGCCAGCGGTCTTTATGGGGGCAATCAGCCCCAGCATTTT. This sequence encodes CASGLYGGNQPQHF. The chain carries TRBV6-5 and TRBJ1-5; no clear D gene. From germline, CDR1 is MNHEY and CDR2 SVGAGI. This CDR3 comprises 14 residues. V was shortened by 8 bases and J by 2 bases, with 13 bases between the two germline ends.

The chain combines TRBV7-9 with TRBJ2-3; tentative D call: TRBD2 (5 bases). From germline, CDR1 is SEHNR and CDR2 FQNEAQ (reference sequence). The CDR3 is 13 residues long. Trimming left V 5 bases short and J 6 bases short, with 12 bases between. The CDR3 nucleotides are TGTGCCAGCAGCCCTAGCCCCGGGGATACGCAGTATTTT. It translates to CASSPSPGDTQYF.

The rearrangement links TRBV2 to TRBJ2-5; TRBD2 aligns across 12 bases. Germline V CDR1 and CDR2: SNHLY, FYNNEI. Trimming at V came to 4 bases and at J to 2 bases, leaving 8 bases not matched to a gene. The CDR3 covers 17 residues. The chain's CDR3 is CASSGSGTSGLQETQYF. The CDR3 DNA reads as TGTGCCAGCAGTGGTTCCGGGACTAGCGGGTTACAAGAGACCCAGTACTTC.

This clonotype was counted a few times. The rearrangement uses TRBV12-3 or TRBV12-4 and TRBJ2-2, with D hard to call. V dropped 2 bases and J dropped 6 bases, with 10 bases sitting between them. This CDR3 comprises 14 residues. CDR3 sequence: CASSLMGNAGELFF. CDR3 DNA: TGTGCCAGCAGTTTAATGGGGAATGCCGGGGAGCTGTTTTTT.